The rows below give T cell receptor beta chains drawn from one sample of a study of shared clonotypes between healthy human individuals. This table comes from immunoSEQ multiplex PCR, and its TCRdb copy is limited to in-frame clones, with some not included. The table shows approximately 940,000 clones, with approximately 80% occurring only once. The sequenced sample consisted of memory CD4+ T cells sorted from blood. The receptors were gathered from a man aged 18-30 years in good health. Both conserved end residues are part of each CDR3. D genes are given only for firm matches. Rows may omit the clone size; those that give it use once, few, many or a size class.

TRBV15	NA	TRBJ2-7	NA	CATSRDLAADEQYF	TGTGCCACCAGCAGAGATCTTGCGGCCGACGAGCAGTACTTC
TRBV10-1	TRBD1	TRBJ2-1	NA	CASSESIVKGTGFLQRFF	TGCGCCAGCAGTGAGTCGATCGTTAAGGGGACAGGGTTTCTCCAACGGTTCTTC
TRBV9	TRBD2	TRBJ2-2	NA	CASSVGEAGGTGELFF	TGTGCCAGCAGCGTAGGAGAAGCGGGAGGGACCGGGGAGCTGTTTTTT
TRBV6-5	TRBD2	TRBJ2-3	NA	CASSQRLASTDTQYF	TGTGCCAGCAGTCAAAGACTAGCGAGCACAGATACGCAGTATTTT
TRBV28	NA	TRBJ1-2	NA	CASSLRESGYTF	TGTGCCAGCAGTTTAAGGGAATCTGGCTACACCTTC
TRBV18	NA	TRBJ2-7	many	CASSPPQGYPGEQYF	TGTGCCAGCTCACCACCGCAGGGGTATCCGGGCGAGCAGTACTTC
TRBV5-1	NA	TRBJ1-6	NA	CASSLDGSPLHF	TGCGCCAGCAGCTTGGATGGTTCACCCCTCCACTTT
TRBV11-2	TRBD2	TRBJ2-2	NA	CASSFGTGLAGGNTGELFF	TGTGCCAGCAGCTTTGGGACAGGTTTAGCGGGAGGGAACACCGGGGAGCTGTTTTTT
TRBV6-5	TRBD1	TRBJ1-5	few	CASSRTGINQPQHF	TGTGCCAGCAGTAGGACAGGGATCAATCAGCCCCAGCATTTT
TRBV4-1	TRBD1	TRBJ1-6	once	CASSQETGYSPLHF	TGCGCCAGCAGCCAAGAGACAGGGTATTCACCCCTCCACTTT
TRBV13	TRBD1	TRBJ1-1	NA	CASSTSTGVYTEAFF	TGTGCCAGCAGCACGTCGACAGGGGTGTACACTGAAGCTTTCTTT
TRBV9	TRBD2	TRBJ2-3	many	CASSVTGTNSGTQYF	TGTGCCAGCAGCGTCACCGGGACTAACTCAGGGACGCAGTATTTT
TRBV27	TRBD1	TRBJ1-6	NA	CASSSGQGMINSPLHF	TGTGCCAGCAGTAGTGGACAGGGTATGATTAATTCACCCCTCCACTTT
TRBV30	NA	TRBJ2-1	NA	CAWSLLRREQFF	TGTGCCTGGAGTTTACTGCGGCGTGAGCAGTTCTTC
TRBV2	NA	TRBJ1-1	few	CASTAGGGTEAFF	TGTGCCAGCACCGCCGGGGGAGGAACTGAAGCTTTCTTT
TRBV6-5	TRBD2	TRBJ2-1	NA	CASSYSAGGYNEQFF	TGTGCCAGCAGTTACTCAGCGGGAGGGTACAATGAGCAGTTCTTC
TRBV9	NA	TRBJ2-5	NA	CASSAGGTPQETQYF	TGTGCCAGCAGCGCCGGGGGGACACCTCAAGAGACCCAGTACTTC
TRBV5-4	TRBD2	TRBJ2-3	few	CASSSQLSGGTDTQYF	TGTGCCAGCAGCTCTCAACTTAGCGGGGGCACAGATACGCAGTATTTT
TRBV6-1	NA	TRBJ1-1	NA	CASRLQGEYTEAFF	TGTGCCAGCAGGCTACAGGGTGAGTACACTGAAGCTTTCTTT